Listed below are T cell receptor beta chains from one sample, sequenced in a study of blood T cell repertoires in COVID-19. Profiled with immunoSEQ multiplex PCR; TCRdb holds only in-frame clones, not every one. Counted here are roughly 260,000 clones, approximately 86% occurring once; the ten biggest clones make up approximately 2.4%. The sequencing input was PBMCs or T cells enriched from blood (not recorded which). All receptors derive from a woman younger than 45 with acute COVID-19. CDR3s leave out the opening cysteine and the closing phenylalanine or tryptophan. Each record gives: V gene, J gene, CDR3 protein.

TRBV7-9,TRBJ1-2,ASSPSTGANLYGYT
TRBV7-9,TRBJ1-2,ASSLAQGIGGYT
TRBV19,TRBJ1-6,ASGERGYNSPLH
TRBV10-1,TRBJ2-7,ASSESGQKQY
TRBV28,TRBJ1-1,ASSFFRREAF
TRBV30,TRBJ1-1,AWSVGSRGTEAF
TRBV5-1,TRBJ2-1,ASSLARLFSYNEQF
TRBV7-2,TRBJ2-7,ASSLERGGGYEQY
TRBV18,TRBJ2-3,ASSPASGDTDTQY
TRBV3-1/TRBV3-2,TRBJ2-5,ASSQAGQPVETQY
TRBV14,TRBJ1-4,ASRGGADEKLF
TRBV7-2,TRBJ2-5,ASSQTGAQETQY
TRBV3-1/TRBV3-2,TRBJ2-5,ASSLTYQETQY
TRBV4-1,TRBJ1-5,ASSQDWTGDQPQH
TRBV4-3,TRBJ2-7,ASSQEIFGDRGYEQY
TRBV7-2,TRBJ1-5,ASSLFRGNQPQH
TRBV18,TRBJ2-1,ASSPSDPGSGNEQF
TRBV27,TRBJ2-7,ASSPRSTGESSYEQY
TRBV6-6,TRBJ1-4,ASTTPGGTNEKLF
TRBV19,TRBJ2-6,ASRLKGGAGANVLT
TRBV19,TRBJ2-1,ASSISSGNEQF
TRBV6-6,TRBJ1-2,ASSYLREESGYT
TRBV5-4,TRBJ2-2,ASSFQGAGTGELF
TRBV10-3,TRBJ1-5,AISESRTGYSNQPQH
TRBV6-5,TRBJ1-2,ASSYSEGAYYYGYT
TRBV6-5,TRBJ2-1,ASTDGTGGPNEQF
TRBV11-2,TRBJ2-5,ASSLVGGSQETQY
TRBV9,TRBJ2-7,ASSVEQGLGPEQY
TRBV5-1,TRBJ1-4,ASSETGTGGEKLF
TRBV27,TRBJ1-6,ASSLSWTGGSYNSPLH
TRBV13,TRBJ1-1,ASRRGGNTEAF
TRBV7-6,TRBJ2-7,ASSLITGADEQY
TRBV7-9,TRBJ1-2,ASSLARGLTDYGYT
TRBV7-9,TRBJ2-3,ASSFWTTTDTQY
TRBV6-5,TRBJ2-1,ASSRTSGSYNEQF
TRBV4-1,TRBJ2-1,ASSPKTSGGPYNEQF